This T cell receptor (beta chain) was observed in a study of T cell responses to AZD1222 COVID-19 vaccine. At the level of the study: Researchers grouped second doses given at about 4 or about 12 weeks into one pool.

Notes on this clone: The antigen is not known.

Libraries were prepared by immunoSEQ multiplex PCR; TCRdb keeps only in-frame clonotypes and omits some of them. This repertoire shows about 56,000 clones, 75% to 90% found once; its top ten account for about a sixth. Study results and caveats: Baseline testing showed seropositivity in only a handful of AZD1222 recipients. White British donors predominated, females outnumbered males, and clonal diversity was possibly underestimated. Reportedly, nearly half of unique spike TCRs recognized epitopes outside B.1.351/B.1.1.7 mutations.

The ends were cut back, 10 bases at V and 2 bases at J, with 18 bases in the middle. CDR3 length: 15 amino acids. The germline V gene encodes CDR1 MNHEY and CDR2 SVGAGI. The sequenced sample was peripheral blood, obtained on day 0 of AZD1222 vaccination. The receptor's source is an adult in good health. The V call is TRBV6-5, the J call TRBJ1-5; weak D call: TRBD1 (6 bases). CDR3 loop: CATRSGAAGNQPQHF. In DNA form, the CDR3 reads TGTGCCACCAGGTCGGGGGCGGCTGGCAATCAGCCCCAGCATTTT.